A single sample is the source of the 16 T cell receptor beta chains below, sequenced in a study of cytomegalovirus exposure and HLA in healthy donors. 60 Vbeta and 13 Jbeta primers were used in PCR. TCRdb's copy holds only in-frame clones and misses some; the assay was immunoSEQ multiplex PCR. The top ten hold less than 2.5% of the sample, which has 130,000 or so clones, over 70% seen once. Input material: PBMCs. The receptors shown here come from a woman in her forties in good health and CMV-seropositive.

A note on this clone: The sample has other DNA sequences that encode this CDR3 too. The V call is TRBV5-1, the J call TRBJ1-6, with no clear D. Germline V gene lookup returns CDR1 SGHRS and CDR2 YFSETQ. This CDR3 is built from 17 residues. V gave up 4 bases and J gave up 0 bases, with 14 bases separating them. Written as DNA, the CDR3 is TGCGCCAGCAGCCCTGAACCTATTAGCTCCTATAATTCACCCCTCCACTTT. Its translation: CASSPEPISSYNSPLHF.

The genes are TRBV10-3 and TRBJ2-5; 7 bases agree with TRBD1. J lost 3 bases, V lost 6 bases, and 4 bases had no gene match. Germline V gives CDR1 ENHRY, CDR2 SYGVKD. This CDR3 has 13 amino acids. CDR3 in amino acids: CAISKTGKETQYF. Here the CDR3 DNA reads TGTGCCATCAGCAAGACAGGGAAAGAGACCCAGTACTTC.

This chain joins TRBV6-5 and TRBJ1-4; 10 bases match TRBD1. Unmatched junction bases numbered 7, after V lost 0 bases and J lost 9 bases. CDR3 length equals 16 residues. CDR1 MNHEY and CDR2 SVGAGI come from the germline V gene. The CDR3 loop is CASSYSAGTGDKKLFF. DNA of the CDR3: TGTGCCAGCAGTTACTCGGCCGGGACAGGGGATAAAAAACTGTTTTTT.

In its sample, this clone was seen once. The CDR3 protein is CASSEDSRSGNTIYF. The CDR3 region has the DNA TGTGCCAGCAGTGAGGACAGCCGCTCTGGAAACACCATATATTTT. The chain uses TRBV2 and TRBJ1-3; weak D call: TRBD1 (6 bases). Germline V gives CDR1 SNHLY, CDR2 FYNNEI. V gave up 3 bases and J gave up 0 bases, with 9 bases separating them. This CDR3 is built from 15 residues.

The V call is TRBV4-3, the J call TRBJ2-7; D perhaps matches TRBD1 (5 bases). V was cut by 0 bases and J by 2 bases, with 14 bases left in between. Germline values: CDR1 LGHNA, CDR2 YSLEER. The CDR3 length is 16 residues. The CDR3 nucleotides are TGCGCCAGCAGCCAAGATTTATCCGACAGCCCCTACGAGCAGTACTTC. As protein: CASSQDLSDSPYEQYF.

This chain connects TRBV9 to TRBJ2-6; 8 bases fit TRBD1. V was clipped by 0 bases and J by 1 base; unmatched bases: 12. The CDR3 is 20 amino acids. Germline loops: CDR1 SGDLS, CDR2 YYNGEE. This CDR3 is CASSVVPETGGSSGANVLTF. For the CDR3, the DNA is TGTGCCAGCAGCGTAGTCCCCGAAACAGGGGGTTCTTCTGGGGCCAACGTCCTGACTTTC.

The rearrangement uses TRBV7-3 and TRBJ2-2; no firm D call. CDR3 length equals 12 residues. Germline loops: CDR1 SGHTA, CDR2 FQGTGA. V gave up 5 bases and J gave up 6 bases, with 7 bases separating them. CDR3 sequence reads: CASSNNAGELFF. The CDR3, as DNA: TGTGCCAGCAGCAACAACGCCGGGGAGCTGTTTTTT.

The chain carries TRBV9 and TRBJ2-1; 8 bases fit TRBD1. Trimming took 4 bases from V and 4 from J; bases not matched to a gene: 4. This CDR3 is 14 amino acids long. CDR1 is SGDLS and CDR2 is YYNGEE in the germline V gene. In nucleotides, the CDR3 is TGTGCCAGCAGCCCCCGACAGGGGTACAATGAGCAGTTCTTC. Translation gives CASSPRQGYNEQFF.

This rearrangement joins TRBV6-5 to TRBJ2-5; TRBD1 aligns across 7 bases. Trimming took 6 bases from V and 5 from J; bases not matched to a gene: 9. CDR1 is MNHEY and CDR2 is SVGAGI in the germline V gene. The CDR3 totals 14 residues. In DNA form, the CDR3 reads TGTGCCAGCAGACGGCCGGGACAGTCGGAGACCCAGTACTTC. It codes for CASRRPGQSETQYF.

The count of this clone is one. The chain is built from TRBV9 and TRBJ1-1, with D unresolved. The germline gives CDR1 SGDLS, CDR2 YYNGEE. CDR3 length equals 17 residues. V lost 0 bases, J lost 1 base, and 16 bases lay in between. The DNA of the CDR3 is TGTGCCAGCAGCGTAGGGTACGGAGGAGGGTCGAACACTGAAGCTTTCTTT. Its protein product is CASSVGYGGGSNTEAFF.

This chain links TRBV6-1 with TRBJ2-2; D perhaps matches TRBD1 (6 bases). Per germline, CDR1 MNHNS and CDR2 SASEGT. V lost 5 bases, J lost 4 bases, and 14 bases lay in between. This CDR3 contains 15 residues. The DNA of the CDR3 is TGTGCCAGCAGTTCCAGGGGCAGGGGCACCGGGGAGCTGTTTTTT. Its translation is CASSSRGRGTGELFF.

The J gene is TRBJ2-2, the V gene TRBV18; D call uncertain. The CDR3 covers 15 residues. Germline V gene data show CDR1 as KGHSH and CDR2 as LQKENI. V lost 3 bases and J lost 3, with 11 bases in between. CDR3 in amino acids: CASSPWAAYTGELFF. The CDR3 coding sequence is TGTGCCAGCTCACCCTGGGCCGCGTACACCGGGGAGCTGTTTTTT.

V and J are TRBV28 and TRBJ2-3, with D possibly TRBD2 on 6 matching bases. Per germline, CDR1 MDHEN and CDR2 SYDVKM. V was trimmed by 3 bases and J by 7 bases, leaving 20 bases between them. CDR3 size: 16 residues. The DNA for the CDR3 is TGTGCCAGCAGTTTGGGGGGTGCAGGGCTGACAAATACGCAGTATTTT. Encoded protein: CASSLGGAGLTNTQYF. Drawing the rest from reference TRBV28 and TRBJ2-3, the complete variable domain is DVKVTQSSRYLVKRTGEKVFLECVQDMDHENMFWYRQDPGLGLRLIYFSYDVKMKEKGDIPEGYSVSREKKERFSLILESASTNQTSMYLCASSLGGAGLTNTQYFGPGTRLTVL.

Turning to this clone: One end of the junction is discordant with germline, which a read error may explain. The chain carries TRBV4-3 and TRBJ2-7; 7 positions agree with TRBD2. Germline lookup yields CDR1 LGHNA and CDR2 YSLEER. This CDR3 spans 13 amino acids. CDR3 nucleotide sequence: TGCGCCAGCAGTCAAGGGGAGGGTAACGAGCAGTACTTC. Protein product: CASSQGEGNEQYF.

The rearrangement links TRBV19 to TRBJ1-5, with D possibly matching TRBD1 (5 bases). The length of the CDR3 is 12 residues. V dropped 6 bases and J dropped 5 bases, with 8 bases sitting between them. The germline V gene encodes CDR1 LNHDA and CDR2 SQIVND (reference sequence). In DNA, the CDR3 is TGTGCCAGTAGGAAAGGGGATCAGCCCCAGCATTTT. Protein sequence: CASRKGDQPQHF.

This clone was picked up a small number of times. The CDR3 loop is CASSLAPRKTSGNTDTQYF. Here the CDR3 DNA reads TGTGCCAGCAGCTTGGCTCCTCGTAAGACTAGCGGCAACACAGATACGCAGTATTTT. The chain joins TRBV7-8 to TRBJ2-3, with 9 bases lining up with TRBD2. Germline V gives CDR1 SGHVS, CDR2 FQNEAQ. The CDR3 totals 19 residues. Losses at the gene ends were 3 bases for V and 2 bases for J; bases not matched to a gene: 15.